This T cell receptor (beta chain) is from a study of regulatory T cells in long-lasting Graves disease. Broader study findings: TRBV28, TRBJ1-2 and TRBJ2-5 were favored in persistent disease. Persistent Graves' patients showed reduced TCR diversity versus newly diagnosed patients.

Ten or more counts support this clonotype. The antigen is not known. Documented time point: newly diagnosed GD, antithyroid drugs for less than 3 months. RNA extracted from PBMCs served as the sequencing template. Peripheral blood, at about 8.9 milliliters, went into EDTA tubes. To make TCR beta libraries, researchers used iRepertoire HTBI primers and Arm-PCR of CDR3 regions. TCRdb re-called the multiplex PCR reads through MiXCR, storing one row per CDR3 protein. The sample carries around 250,000 distinct CDR3 sequences, roughly a fifth recorded once. The ends were cut back, 3 bases at V and 4 bases at J, with 11 bases in the middle. The CDR3 consists of 14 residues. Germline values: CDR1 KGHDR, CDR2 SFDVKD.

Material: peripheral blood mononuclear cells (PBMCs), obtained at new diagnosis, from a patient treated with antithyroid drugs. This receptor was identified in a female donor with Graves disease. The rearrangement uses TRBV24-1 and TRBJ1-1; the D is unclear. This CDR3 reads CATSDRRAGTEAFF. The CDR3 DNA reads TGTGCCACCAGTGATCGCCGGGCCGGCACTGAAGCTTTCTTT.